The 14 T cell receptor beta chains presented below share a single source sample, sequenced in a study of cytomegalovirus exposure and HLA in healthy donors. This table comes from immunoSEQ multiplex PCR, and its TCRdb copy is limited to in-frame clones, with some not included. The repertoire holds 190,000 or so clones, approximately 83% seen once, with roughly 2.8% in the top ten. Sequencing was performed on PBMCs. The source is a woman aged 18 to 35 in good health and CMV-seropositive.

This chain links TRBV27 with TRBJ2-3; 8 nucleotides agree with TRBD2. This CDR3 has 17 amino acids. J lost 6 bases, V lost 3 bases, and 14 bases had no gene match. The germline gives CDR1 MNHEY, CDR2 SMNVEV (reference sequence). CDR3 sequence reads: CASSFLSGPGLVDTQYF. The DNA of the CDR3 is TGTGCCAGCAGTTTCCTTTCCGGCCCGGGACTAGTGGATACGCAGTATTTT.

Only a few counts were recorded for this clone. The V call is TRBV12-2, the J call TRBJ1-6. TRBV12-2 is assigned pseudogene status. CDR3 length: 23 amino acids. This CDR3 reads CASRERGGPVYSLPRPQSAPLHF. The CDR3 bases are TGTGCAAGTCGCGAACGGGGGGGCCCTGTCTATAGCCTCCCTCGCCCTCAGTCAGCACCCCTCCACTTT.

The rearrangement uses TRBV5-4 and TRBJ1-4; a possible D gene is TRBD1 (6 bases). V shed 0 bases and J shed 10 bases, with 19 bases lying between them. The CDR3 spans 16 residues. Germline CDR1 SGHNT, CDR2 YYREEE (reference sequence). In DNA, the CDR3 is TGTGCCAGCAGCTTGGAGGGGAGGGGCACGGGGGCAAAACTGTTTTTT. This translates into CASSLEGRGTGAKLFF.

V and J are TRBV19 and TRBJ1-5, with 10 positions matching TRBD1. The CDR3 is 17 residues long. The germline gives CDR1 LNHDA, CDR2 SQIVND (reference sequence). Trimming removed 3 bases from V and 1 base from J; junction bases left unmatched: 6. This CDR3 is CASSILWTGGSNQPQHF. CDR3 in DNA: TGTGCCAGTAGTATTCTATGGACAGGGGGAAGCAATCAGCCCCAGCATTTT.

This clone was counted a single time. The chain uses TRBV6-5 and TRBJ1-1; TRBD1 is a possible D gene (5 bases). The CDR3 consists of 13 residues. V lost 7 bases and J lost 4, with 13 bases in between. The germline gives CDR1 MNHEY, CDR2 SVGAGI. The CDR3 sequence: CASTAGGGTEAFF. Here the CDR3 DNA reads TGTGCCAGCACGGCGGGGGGGGGCACTGAAGCTTTCTTT.

This chain joins TRBV18 and TRBJ1-1; 11 bases are shared with TRBD1. The germline gives CDR1 KGHSH, CDR2 LQKENI. Trimming at V came to 2 bases and at J to 1 base, leaving 6 bases not matched to a gene. There are 17 residues in the CDR3. CDR3 coding DNA: TGTGCCAGCTCACCAGGGACAGGGGGAAGAGGGAACACTGAAGCTTTCTTT. Its protein is CASSPGTGGRGNTEAFF.

This clone has only a few counts. The J gene is TRBJ1-2, the V gene TRBV7-9; 11 nucleotides agree with TRBD1. The CDR3 has 15 residues. The junction had 7 bases not matched to a gene; V was cut back by 5 bases and J by 5 bases. Germline V gene sequence: CDR1 SEHNR, CDR2 FQNEAQ (reference sequence). CDR3 bases: TGTGCCAGCAGCCCTGCTGGACAGGGGGCTTATGGCTACACCTTC. This sequence encodes CASSPAGQGAYGYTF.

The chain links TRBV5-1 to TRBJ1-1, with 7 bases that match TRBD1. V was clipped by 0 bases and J by 1 base; unmatched bases: 6. Germline values: CDR1 SGHRS, CDR2 YFSETQ. This CDR3 is 16 amino acids long. As DNA, the CDR3 is TGCGCCAGCAGCTTGGGAGGAGACAGGGCGAACACTGAAGCTTTCTTT. Protein sequence: CASSLGGDRANTEAFF.

This rearrangement joins TRBV6-5 to TRBJ2-5; TRBD2 matches at 8 bases. This CDR3 has 15 residues. Germline V gene sequence: CDR1 MNHEY, CDR2 SVGAGI. Trimming removed 2 bases from V and 7 bases from J; junction bases left unmatched: 9. The CDR3 region is CASSYGAGARGTQYF. The CDR3, as DNA: TGTGCCAGCAGTTACGGAGCGGGGGCCCGCGGGACCCAGTACTTC.

J is TRBJ1-1 and V is TRBV27; D not certain. CDR1 and CDR2 (germline): MNHEY, SMNVEV (reference sequence). Trimming cost V 9 bases and J 5 bases, with 16 bases left between them. The CDR3 consists of 13 residues. DNA of the CDR3: TGTGCCAGTTCTCTAGGAAGCTATACTGAAGCTTTCTTT. Translated: CASSLGSYTEAFF.

This clone was seen a few times. This chain links TRBV7-9 with TRBJ2-2, with a tentative D call TRBD1 (5 bases). V was cut by 2 bases and J by 5 bases, with 6 bases left in between. CDR3 length: 13 amino acids. CDR1 and CDR2 from the germline V gene are SEHNR and FQNEAQ (reference sequence). The CDR3 nucleotides are TGTGCCAGCAGCTTACAGGGAACCGGGGAGCTGTTTTTT. This gives the protein CASSLQGTGELFF.

The chain carries TRBV5-1 and TRBJ1-2; 7 positions agree with TRBD1. This CDR3 comprises 12 residues. Germline V gene data show CDR1 as SGHRS and CDR2 as YFSETQ. J gave up 9 bases and V 2 bases, and 4 bases lay outside the gene matches. The CDR3 sequence is CASSFDRASYTF. CDR3 DNA sequence: TGCGCCAGCAGCTTTGACAGGGCAAGCTACACCTTC. Full variable domain (outside the CDR3, taken from reference TRBV5-1 and TRBJ1-2): KAGVTQTPRYLIKTRGQQVTLSCSPISGHRSVSWYQQTPGQGLQFLFEYFSETQRNKGNFPGRFSGRQFSNSRSEMNVSTLELGDSALYLCASSFDRASYTFGSGTRLTVV.

On this clone: An end of the junction differs from the germline gene, which may be a read error. This chain joins TRBV4-2 and TRBJ2-4; D might be TRBD2 (6 bases). Germline CDR1 reads LGHNA; CDR2 reads YNFKEQ. The CDR3 runs to 14 residues. CDR3 bases: TGTGCCAGCAGCCAAGCCGGGAGAGCAGAAACCCTTGTCTTC. Encoded protein: CASSQAGRAETLVF.

The chain couples TRBV6-5 to TRBJ1-6; possible D gene TRBD1, 5 bases. Trimming shortened V by 2 bases and J by 6 bases, and 11 bases separated the two germline ends. This CDR3 spans 15 amino acids. Germline V gene lookup returns CDR1 MNHEY and CDR2 SVGAGI. The CDR3 coding sequence is TGTGCCAGCAGTTACGGCGGGGCGCGTAATTCACCCCTCCACTTT. Translated: CASSYGGARNSPLHF.